The clone carrying this T cell receptor beta chain was observed a few times. Its specificity is unknown. This sample is part of a study of shared clonotypes between healthy human individuals. Overall study: Contributing individuals were a couple of females and a few males aged 18 to 49. Study observations and caveats: How much donors shared clonotypes was expected to be affected by sequencing depth.

Deep-level assay runs were performed. TCRdb's copy holds only in-frame clones and misses some; the assay was immunoSEQ multiplex PCR. The sample holds over a million clones, about four fifths seen once. The CDR3 loop spans 14 amino acids. Trimming took off 4 bases at V and 0 bases at J, with 9 bases between the two ends. Germline V lookup: CDR1 SGDLS, CDR2 YYNGEE. The sequencing input was memory CD4+ T cells from PBMCs. As for subset: CD45RA-negative fraction. This sequence was found in a man aged 18 to 35 in good health. Some clones in this sample may be carry-over from other donors' samples. V gene TRBV9 combines with J gene TRBJ2-3; no clear D. DNA for the CDR3: TGTGCCAGCAGCCTAAGAGGCAGCACAGATACGCAGTATTTT. Residues: CASSLRGSTDTQYF.